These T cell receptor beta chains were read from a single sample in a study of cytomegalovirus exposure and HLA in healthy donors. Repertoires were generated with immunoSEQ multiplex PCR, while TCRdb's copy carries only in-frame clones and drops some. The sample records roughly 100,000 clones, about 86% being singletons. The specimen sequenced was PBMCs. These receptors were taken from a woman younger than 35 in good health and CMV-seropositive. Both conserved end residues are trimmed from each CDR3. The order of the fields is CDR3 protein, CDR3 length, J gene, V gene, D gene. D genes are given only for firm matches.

CDR3: ASSWTGANTEAF
length: 12
J: TRBJ1-1
V: TRBV5-6
D: TRBD1

CDR3: ASSPPTSGGDQPQH
length: 14
J: TRBJ1-5
V: TRBV18
D: -

CDR3: ASSIIKLLSNQPQH
length: 14
J: TRBJ1-5
V: TRBV19
D: -

CDR3: ASSLTGTYGYT
length: 11
J: TRBJ1-2
V: TRBV28
D: -

CDR3: ASSPNPQGNNEQF
length: 13
J: TRBJ2-1
V: TRBV18
D: -

CDR3: ASQGNGANTGELF
length: 13
J: TRBJ2-2
V: TRBV2
D: -

CDR3: ASSQIAGKAYNEQF
length: 14
J: TRBJ2-1
V: TRBV4-1
D: -

CDR3: ASRDRVTGELF
length: 11
J: TRBJ2-2
V: TRBV5-1
D: TRBD1

CDR3: AWSVAGANTEAF
length: 12
J: TRBJ1-1
V: TRBV30
D: -

CDR3: ASSLTGVNTGELF
length: 13
J: TRBJ2-2
V: TRBV28
D: -

CDR3: AVRGASSGNTIY
length: 12
J: TRBJ1-3
V: TRBV10-3
D: -

CDR3: ASSVNGQETQY
length: 11
J: TRBJ2-5
V: TRBV6-1
D: -

CDR3: ATSRRERPSNQPQH
length: 14
J: TRBJ1-5
V: TRBV15
D: -

CDR3: ASRASGPTDTQY
length: 12
J: TRBJ2-3
V: TRBV5-1
D: TRBD2

CDR3: ASSPLDEQF
length: 9
J: TRBJ2-1
V: TRBV18
D: -

CDR3: ASHPPGVPYEQY
length: 12
J: TRBJ2-7
V: TRBV19
D: -

CDR3: ASSLEQGADGYT
length: 12
J: TRBJ1-2
V: TRBV5-1
D: TRBD1

CDR3: ASSSTGAREQF
length: 11
J: TRBJ2-1
V: TRBV7-9
D: TRBD1

CDR3: ASSLGGSFGNEKLF
length: 14
J: TRBJ1-4
V: TRBV5-1
D: -

CDR3: SAVERGRDNSPLH
length: 13
J: TRBJ1-6
V: TRBV29-1
D: TRBD1

CDR3: ASSLSGGTGELF
length: 12
J: TRBJ2-2
V: TRBV7-3
D: TRBD1

CDR3: ATTTGGGYT
length: 9
J: TRBJ1-2
V: TRBV6-1
D: -

CDR3: ASSFEKFSYNEQF
length: 13
J: TRBJ2-1
V: TRBV7-8
D: -

CDR3: ASRDRQNSPLH
length: 11
J: TRBJ1-6
V: TRBV2
D: -

CDR3: ASSEGQGRGYT
length: 11
J: TRBJ1-2
V: TRBV10-1
D: TRBD1

CDR3: ASSYTRQGNEKLF
length: 13
J: TRBJ1-4
V: TRBV6-6
D: TRBD1

CDR3: ASSWDTDTEAF
length: 11
J: TRBJ1-1
V: TRBV7-9
D: -

CDR3: ASSSPGGNSNQPQH
length: 14
J: TRBJ1-5
V: TRBV7-9
D: TRBD1

CDR3: ATNPSGGSGEQY
length: 12
J: TRBJ2-7
V: TRBV15
D: TRBD2

CDR3: ASSLEQGIPNTEAF
length: 14
J: TRBJ1-1
V: TRBV28
D: -